The 28 T cell receptor beta chains presented below share a single source sample, sequenced in a study of blood T cell repertoires in COVID-19. Profiling relied on immunoSEQ multiplex PCR, and the TCRdb table lists in-frame clones only, not all of them. The repertoire has approximately 85,000 clones, roughly 84% of them found once; the top ten carry 20% to 25%. The material sequenced was peripheral blood. These TCRs come from an elderly woman in a cohort sampled during active or convalescent COVID-19.

The chain employs TRBV11-2 and TRBJ1-1, with D perhaps TRBD1 (5 bases). Germline values: CDR1 SGHAT, CDR2 FQNNGV. The length of the CDR3 is 13 residues. Trimming pared 1 base from V and 8 bases from J, leaving 11 bases between. The CDR3 DNA follows: TGTGCCAGCAGCTTAGTACAGGTGAACGAAGCTTTCTTT. This codes for CASSLVQVNEAFF.

The DNA of the CDR3 is TGTGCCAGCAGCTCGGGAGGAGGGACCCGCAATCAGCCCCAGCATTTT. It specifies CASSSGGGTRNQPQHF. This sequence joins TRBV5-6 and TRBJ1-5, with TRBD1 as a possible D gene (5 bases). V was pared by 3 bases and J by 2 bases, with 15 bases between. Germline lookup yields CDR1 SGHDT and CDR2 YYEEEE. There are 16 residues in the CDR3. Complete variable domain (other parts from reference TRBV5-6 and TRBJ1-5): DAGVTQSPTHLIKTRGQQVTLRCSPKSGHDTVSWYQQALGQGPQFIFQYYEEEERQRGNFPDRFSGHQFPNYSSELNVNALLLGDSALYLCASSSGGGTRNQPQHFGDGTRLSIL.

The chain employs TRBV11-2 and TRBJ2-2, with D uncertain. CDR3 length equals 14 residues. V was pared by 7 bases and J by 1 base, with 10 bases between. From germline, CDR1 is SGHAT and CDR2 FQNNGV. CDR3 bases: TGTGCCAGCACCTACCCCCAGAACACCGGGGAGCTGTTTTTT. This translates into CASTYPQNTGELFF.

V is TRBV5-1 and J is TRBJ1-1, with 9 bases matching TRBD1. The trim removed 5 bases at V and 3 bases at J, leaving 8 bases unmatched. Per germline, CDR1 SGHRS and CDR2 YFSETQ. This CDR3 has 15 amino acids. In nucleotides, the CDR3 is TGCGCCAGCAGTTCACCGACAGGGGGGGACACTGAAGCTTTCTTT. Protein sequence: CASSSPTGGDTEAFF.

The chain combines TRBV4-1 with TRBJ2-1; a possible D gene is TRBD1 (5 bases). Per germline, CDR1 MGHRA and CDR2 YSYEKL. The CDR3 loop spans 15 amino acids. Trimming left V 5 bases short and J 5 bases short, with 16 bases between. The CDR3 DNA sequence: TGCGCCAGCAGCAGGGGTGTTGGATCCGACAATGAGCAGTTCTTC. Its protein product is CASSRGVGSDNEQFF.

The rearrangement joins TRBV6-5 to TRBJ1-1, with TRBD1 as a possible D gene (6 bases). This CDR3 is built from 14 residues. Looked up from germline, CDR1 is MNHEY and CDR2 is SVGAGI. The ends were cut back, 3 bases at V and 3 bases at J, with 11 bases in the middle. In nucleotides, the CDR3 is TGTGCCAGCAGTTATCCACAGGGTTACACTGAAGCTTTCTTT. Translating it yields CASSYPQGYTEAFF.

The chain links TRBV6-1 to TRBJ1-6; no definite D call. Germline values: CDR1 MNHNS, CDR2 SASEGT. Trimming took off 1 base at V and 4 bases at J, with 14 bases between the two ends. The CDR3 is 17 residues long. In DNA form, the CDR3 reads TGTGCCAGCAGTGAAGAGGCCAGGCCGGCTTATAATTCACCCCTCCACTTT. This codes for CASSEEARPAYNSPLHF.

This clone occurred once. V gene TRBV10-3 combines with J gene TRBJ2-7; TRBD1 matches at 10 bases. The trim removed 4 bases at V and 2 bases at J, leaving 8 bases unmatched. Germline CDR1 and CDR2: ENHRY and SYGVKD. The CDR3 is 16 residues long. CDR3 protein: CAISVRGQGLTYEQYF. The CDR3 DNA is TGTGCCATCAGTGTTAGGGGACAGGGGCTCACCTACGAGCAGTACTTC.

In its sample, this clone was seen a few times. The J gene is TRBJ1-2, the V gene TRBV10-2, with 10 bases identical to TRBD1. V was clipped by 5 bases and J by 6 bases; unmatched bases: 3. The CDR3 sequence is 13 residues long. The germline CDR1 and CDR2 sequences are WSHSY and SAAADI. CDR3: CASSTDRGHGYTF. The CDR3 DNA reads as TGCGCCAGCAGTACAGACAGGGGGCATGGCTACACCTTC.

V usage is TRBV30 and J usage is TRBJ1-3; D perhaps matches TRBD1 (6 bases). Germline CDR1 reads GTSNPN; CDR2 reads SVGIG (reference sequence). This CDR3 has 13 amino acids. V was pared by 5 bases and J by 1 base, with 9 bases between. CDR3 amino acids: CAWAGQSGNTIYF. The CDR3 DNA is TGTGCCTGGGCTGGACAGTCTGGAAACACCATATATTTT.

A note on this clone: Other DNA sequences in this sample translate to the same CDR3. In DNA form, the CDR3 reads TGTGCCAGCTCACTCGGGACAGGAAACACCGGGGAGCTGTTTTTT. This encodes CASSLGTGNTGELFF. V gene TRBV18 combines with J gene TRBJ2-2; 8 nucleotides match TRBD1. This CDR3 is 15 amino acids long. Trimming took 4 bases from V and 2 from J; bases not matched to a gene: 3. Germline V CDR1 and CDR2: KGHSH, LQKENI. Using reference TRBV18 and TRBJ2-2 for the parts outside the CDR3, the full variable domain is NAGVMQNPRHLVRRRGQEARLRCSPMKGHSHVYWYRQLPEEGLKFMVYLQKENIIDESGMPKERFSAEFPKEGPSILRIQQVVRGDSAAYFCASSLGTGNTGELFFGEGSRLTVL.

The chain is built from TRBV27 and TRBJ2-1, with a possible D match to TRBD1 (6 bases). The CDR3 has 14 amino acids. Trimming left V 5 bases short and J 9 bases short, with 17 bases between. CDR1 and CDR2 (germline): MNHEY, SMNVEV (reference sequence). The CDR3 protein is CASSPNRAPGEQFF. Here the CDR3 DNA reads TGTGCCAGCAGTCCTAACAGGGCCCCAGGTGAGCAGTTCTTC.

The J gene is TRBJ1-4, the V gene TRBV29-1; 9 nucleotides line up with TRBD1. CDR1 is SQVTM, CDR2 ANQGSEA, per germline. Germline trimming cut 5 bases from V and 2 bases from J; bases unmatched to any gene: 6. The CDR3 contains 15 residues. The CDR3 region is CSVPGTGTTNEKLFF. In DNA, the CDR3 is TGCAGCGTTCCTGGGACAGGGACTACTAATGAAAAACTGTTTTTT.

The rearrangement joins TRBV9 to TRBJ2-1, with TRBD2 matching 7 bases. Germline values: CDR1 SGDLS, CDR2 YYNGEE. The CDR3 covers 14 residues. The V gene end was trimmed by 0 bases and the J gene end by 7 bases; junction bases not matched to a gene: 4. The DNA of the CDR3 is TGTGCCAGCAGCGTAGCGGGAGGATGGAATGAGCAGTTCTTC. Protein: CASSVAGGWNEQFF. The variable domain in full, completed from reference TRBV9 and TRBJ2-1, reads DSGVTQTPKHLITATGQRVTLRCSPRSGDLSVYWYQQSLDQGLQFLIQYYNGEERAKGNILERFSAQQFPDLHSELNLSSLELGDSALYFCASSVAGGWNEQFFGPGTRLTVL.

This clone was counted a single time. This chain connects TRBV27 to TRBJ1-1; 7 nucleotides line up with TRBD1. V lost 6 bases and J lost 0; bases outside the gene matches: 7. The CDR3 contains 15 residues. Germline assignment: CDR1 MNHEY and CDR2 SMNVEV (reference sequence). CDR3 DNA sequence: TGTGCCAGCAGGGATTGGGACAGCATGAACACTGAAGCTTTCTTT. The encoded protein is CASRDWDSMNTEAFF.

The J gene is TRBJ1-2, the V gene TRBV5-1; no clear D. Per germline, CDR1 SGHRS and CDR2 YFSETQ. The CDR3 length is 14 residues. Trimming pared 6 bases from V and 3 bases from J, leaving 15 bases between. Written as DNA, the CDR3 is TGCGCCAGCACCGGCGACAACTCGCACTATGGCTACACCTTC. This encodes CASTGDNSHYGYTF.

The rearrangement joins TRBV7-9 to TRBJ1-1, with 7 bases that match TRBD1. Germline values: CDR1 SEHNR, CDR2 FQNEAQ (reference sequence). V lost 3 bases to trimming and J lost 3 bases; unmatched junction nucleotides: 4. The CDR3 sequence is 14 residues long. As DNA, the CDR3 is TGTGCCAGCAGCTTGGGGACAGCGGACACTGAAGCTTTCTTT. Amino acid sequence: CASSLGTADTEAFF.

V and J are TRBV24-1 and TRBJ2-5; D possibly corresponds to TRBD2 (5 bases). Germline assignment: CDR1 KGHDR and CDR2 SFDVKD. Trimming took off 4 bases at V and 4 bases at J, with 9 bases between the two ends. This CDR3 is built from 13 residues. The CDR3 region is CATSERVGETQYF. The CDR3 nucleotides read TGTGCCACCAGTGAGCGGGTGGGAGAGACCCAGTACTTC.

Regarding this clone: Sequence at one end of the junction differs from germline and may be a read error. As DNA, the CDR3 is TGTGCCAGCAGCCAAGTGGAGGGACAGGGGTTTCTCTTT. Protein sequence: CASSQVEGQGFLF. This chain uses TRBV3-1 (or the pseudogene TRBV3-2) with TRBJ1-1, with TRBD1 matching over 10 bases. Germline V lookup: CDR1 LGHDT, CDR2 YNNKEL (reference sequence). This CDR3 contains 13 residues.

The gene calls are TRBV11-2 and TRBJ2-5, with D possibly TRBD2 on 7 matching bases. V dropped 6 bases and J dropped 5 bases, with 16 bases sitting between them. The CDR3 has 14 amino acids. CDR1 is SGHAT, CDR2 FQNNGV, per germline. CDR3 loop: CASSRGGGTETQYF. The DNA of the CDR3 is TGTGCCAGCAGTAGAGGGGGGGGGACGGAGACCCAGTACTTC.

The chain links TRBV6-1 to TRBJ2-6, with 7 nucleotides matching TRBD2. V was pared by 3 bases and J by 1 base, with 3 bases of the junction left unmatched. The CDR3 is 16 amino acids. CDR1 and CDR2 (germline): MNHNS, SASEGT. The CDR3: CASSDAGESGANVLTF. Here the CDR3 DNA reads TGTGCCAGCAGTGATGCGGGGGAGTCTGGGGCCAACGTCCTGACTTTC.

This CDR3 is CASSLTPGSGNTIYF. The CDR3 bases are TGTGCCAGCAGTTTAACCCCGGGGTCGGGAAACACCATATATTTT. This sequence joins TRBV27 and TRBJ1-3; D unresolved. CDR3 size: 15 residues. The V gene's germline CDR1 is MNHEY and CDR2 SMNVEV (reference sequence). Trimming removed 2 bases at V and 4 bases at J, with 12 bases between.

The gene calls are TRBV28 and TRBJ1-4; D remains unclear. The CDR3 is 15 residues long. The V and J ends lost 5 bases and 7 bases respectively, with 17 bases between them. CDR1 MDHEN and CDR2 SYDVKM come from the germline V gene. The CDR3 nucleotides read TGTGCCAGCAGTCAACGCAGTCCCCTTGGTGAAAAACTGTTTTTT. This translates into CASSQRSPLGEKLFF.

The chain uses TRBV6-2 or TRBV6-3 and TRBJ2-1, with D uncertain. CDR3 length: 15 residues. Germline V gives CDR1 MNHEY, CDR2 SVGEGT. V gave up 0 bases and J gave up 4 bases, with 10 bases separating them. CDR3 DNA sequence: TGTGCCAGCAGTTACTCGAGGCTGGAATACAATGAGCAGTTCTTC. Residues: CASSYSRLEYNEQFF.

This clone came up many times. The chain employs TRBV28 and TRBJ2-3, with 14 bases lining up with TRBD2. V gave up 2 bases and J gave up 6 bases; unmatched junction bases: 4. This CDR3 spans 16 amino acids. Germline loops: CDR1 MDHEN, CDR2 SYDVKM. Here the CDR3 DNA reads TGTGCCAGCAGTTTAGGGACTAGCGGGAGTTGGGATACGCAGTATTTT. Amino acids: CASSLGTSGSWDTQYF.

The chain carries TRBV28 and TRBJ2-7, with D possibly matching TRBD2 (6 bases). From germline, CDR1 is MDHEN and CDR2 SYDVKM. The V and J ends lost 10 bases and 0 bases respectively, with 16 bases between them. This CDR3 comprises 14 residues. The CDR3 spells CATQPRRDSYEQYF. CDR3 coding DNA: TGTGCCACCCAGCCCCGGCGGGACTCCTACGAGCAGTACTTC.

The chain combines TRBV27 with TRBJ1-4; the match to TRBD1 covers 10 bases. Germline V gives CDR1 MNHEY, CDR2 SMNVEV (reference sequence). V gave up 6 bases and J gave up 10 bases; unmatched junction bases: 11. There are 15 residues in the CDR3. The CDR3 coding sequence is TGTGCCAGCAGCGGACAGGGGGTATCTTCGCGAAAACTGTTTTTT. Amino acid sequence: CASSGQGVSSRKLFF.

The chain combines TRBV5-4 with TRBJ1-4; 9 nucleotides align to TRBD1. Germline loops: CDR1 SGHNT, CDR2 YYREEE (reference sequence). Trimming took 0 bases from V and 5 from J; bases not matched to a gene: 2. The CDR3 spans 15 residues. The chain's CDR3 is CASSLGGQGNEKLFF. The DNA of the CDR3 is TGTGCCAGCAGCTTGGGTGGACAGGGGAATGAAAAACTGTTTTTT.